This T cell receptor beta chain came from a study of beta chain features in type 1 diabetes. Study-wide points: Within each of all four CD4+ subsets, Type 1 diabetes patients had TCRB CDR3s that were moderately but significantly shorter.

Sequenced material consisted of expressed TCRB transcripts (all of the isolated RNA was reverse transcribed). TCRdb's copy holds only in-frame clones and misses some; the assay was immunoSEQ multiplex PCR. The data contain over 600,000 clones, 9.5% to 15% of them seen just once; the ten biggest clones take up 0.095% to 0.15%. This clone was recorded a few times. Antigen specificity is unknown. Germline CDR1 MRHNA, CDR2 SNTAGT. V was trimmed by 4 bases and J by 5 bases, leaving 14 bases between them. The CDR3 has 15 residues. V and J are TRBV6-4 and TRBJ1-4, with D unresolved. This TCR came from a man aged 25 to 40 with type 1 diabetes. Sequencing used naive CD4+ T cells from blood. The CDR3 loop reads CASSVNGLPNEKLFF. DNA of the CDR3: TGTGCCAGCAGTGTTAACGGGCTACCAAATGAAAAACTGTTTTTT.